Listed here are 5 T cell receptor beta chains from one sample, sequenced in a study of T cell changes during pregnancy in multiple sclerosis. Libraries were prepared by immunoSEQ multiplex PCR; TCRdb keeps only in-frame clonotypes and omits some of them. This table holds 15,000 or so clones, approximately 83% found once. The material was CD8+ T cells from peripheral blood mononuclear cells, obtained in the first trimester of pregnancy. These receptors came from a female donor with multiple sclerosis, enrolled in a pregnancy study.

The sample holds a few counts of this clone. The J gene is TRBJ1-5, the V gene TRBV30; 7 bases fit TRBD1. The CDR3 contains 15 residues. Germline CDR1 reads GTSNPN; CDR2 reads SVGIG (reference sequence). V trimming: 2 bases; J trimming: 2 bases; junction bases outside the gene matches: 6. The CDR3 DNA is TGTGCCTGGAGTATCCAAGGGGGCGGCAATCAGCCCCAGCATTTT. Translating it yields CAWSIQGGGNQPQHF.

CDR3 residues: CASSVGGGINEKLFF. In DNA, the CDR3 is TGTGCCAGCAGCGTAGGAGGAGGGATTAATGAAAAACTGTTTTTT. This chain connects TRBV9 to TRBJ1-4; D is undetermined. Germline lookup yields CDR1 SGDLS and CDR2 YYNGEE. The CDR3 length is 15 residues. Trimming took 0 bases from V and 4 from J, leaving 10 bases between them. The full variable domain, in which reference TRBV9 and TRBJ1-4 provide the parts outside the CDR3, is DSGVTQTPKHLITATGQRVTLRCSPRSGDLSVYWYQQSLDQGLQFLIQYYNGEERAKGNILERFSAQQFPDLHSELNLSSLELGDSALYFCASSVGGGINEKLFFGSGTQLSVL.

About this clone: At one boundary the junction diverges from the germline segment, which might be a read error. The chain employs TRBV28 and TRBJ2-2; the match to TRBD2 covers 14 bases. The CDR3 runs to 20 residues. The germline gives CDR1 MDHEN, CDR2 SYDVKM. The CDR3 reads CASSLSPGLAGVFNYGELFF. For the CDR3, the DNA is TGTGCCAGCAGCTTATCCCCGGGACTAGCGGGAGTCTTCAACTACGGGGAGCTGTTTTTT.

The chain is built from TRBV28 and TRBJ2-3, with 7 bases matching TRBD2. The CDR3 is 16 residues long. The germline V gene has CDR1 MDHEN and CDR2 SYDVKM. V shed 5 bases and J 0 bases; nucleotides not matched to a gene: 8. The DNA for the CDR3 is TGTGCCAGCAGTCTGTTAGCGGGCCCAAGCACAGATACGCAGTATTTT. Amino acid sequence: CASSLLAGPSTDTQYF.

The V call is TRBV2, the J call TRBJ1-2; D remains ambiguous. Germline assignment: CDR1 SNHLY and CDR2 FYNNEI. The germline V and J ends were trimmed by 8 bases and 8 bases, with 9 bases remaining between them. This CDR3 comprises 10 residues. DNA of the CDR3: TGTGCCAGCCGTTCCTACGGCTACACCTTC. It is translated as CASRSYGYTF.